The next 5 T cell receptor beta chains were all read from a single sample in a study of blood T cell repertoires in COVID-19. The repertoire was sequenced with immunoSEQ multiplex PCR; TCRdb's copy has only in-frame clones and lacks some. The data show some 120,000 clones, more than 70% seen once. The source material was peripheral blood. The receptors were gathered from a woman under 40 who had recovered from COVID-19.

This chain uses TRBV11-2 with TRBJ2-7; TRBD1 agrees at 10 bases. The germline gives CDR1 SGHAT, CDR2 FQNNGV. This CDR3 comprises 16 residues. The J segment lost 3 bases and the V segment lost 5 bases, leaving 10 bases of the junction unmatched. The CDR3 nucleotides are TGTGCCAGCAGCCCCAGTGGGGGGACAGGGGACTACGAGCAGTACTTC. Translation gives CASSPSGGTGDYEQYF.

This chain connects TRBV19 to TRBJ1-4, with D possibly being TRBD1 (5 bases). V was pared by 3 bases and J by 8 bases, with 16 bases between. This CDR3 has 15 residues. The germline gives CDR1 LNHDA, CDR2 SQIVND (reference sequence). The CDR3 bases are TGTGCCAGTAGTATGGCAACCCGGGGGGACGAAAAACTGTTTTTT. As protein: CASSMATRGDEKLFF.

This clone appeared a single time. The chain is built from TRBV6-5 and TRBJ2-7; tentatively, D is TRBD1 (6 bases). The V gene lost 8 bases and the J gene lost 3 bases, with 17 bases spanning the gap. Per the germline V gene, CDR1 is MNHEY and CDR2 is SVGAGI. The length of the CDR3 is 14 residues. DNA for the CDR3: TGTGCCAGCTCGACAGGCCTCACCGTCTACGAGCAGTACTTC. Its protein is CASSTGLTVYEQYF.

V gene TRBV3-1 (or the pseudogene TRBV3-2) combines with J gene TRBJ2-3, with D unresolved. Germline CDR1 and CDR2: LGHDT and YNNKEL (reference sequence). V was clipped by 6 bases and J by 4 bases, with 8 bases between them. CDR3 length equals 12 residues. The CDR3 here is CASSRVPDTQYF. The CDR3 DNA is TGTGCCAGCAGTCGGGTCCCAGATACGCAGTATTTT.

The CDR3 sequence is CASSIGNQPQHF. Written as DNA, the CDR3 is TGTGCCAGCTCGATAGGCAATCAGCCCCAGCATTTT. The chain couples TRBV7-9 to TRBJ1-5; D call uncertain. Germline V gives CDR1 SEHNR, CDR2 FQNEAQ (reference sequence). The CDR3 has 12 residues. Trimming shortened V by 8 bases and J by 2 bases, and 7 bases separated the two germline ends.